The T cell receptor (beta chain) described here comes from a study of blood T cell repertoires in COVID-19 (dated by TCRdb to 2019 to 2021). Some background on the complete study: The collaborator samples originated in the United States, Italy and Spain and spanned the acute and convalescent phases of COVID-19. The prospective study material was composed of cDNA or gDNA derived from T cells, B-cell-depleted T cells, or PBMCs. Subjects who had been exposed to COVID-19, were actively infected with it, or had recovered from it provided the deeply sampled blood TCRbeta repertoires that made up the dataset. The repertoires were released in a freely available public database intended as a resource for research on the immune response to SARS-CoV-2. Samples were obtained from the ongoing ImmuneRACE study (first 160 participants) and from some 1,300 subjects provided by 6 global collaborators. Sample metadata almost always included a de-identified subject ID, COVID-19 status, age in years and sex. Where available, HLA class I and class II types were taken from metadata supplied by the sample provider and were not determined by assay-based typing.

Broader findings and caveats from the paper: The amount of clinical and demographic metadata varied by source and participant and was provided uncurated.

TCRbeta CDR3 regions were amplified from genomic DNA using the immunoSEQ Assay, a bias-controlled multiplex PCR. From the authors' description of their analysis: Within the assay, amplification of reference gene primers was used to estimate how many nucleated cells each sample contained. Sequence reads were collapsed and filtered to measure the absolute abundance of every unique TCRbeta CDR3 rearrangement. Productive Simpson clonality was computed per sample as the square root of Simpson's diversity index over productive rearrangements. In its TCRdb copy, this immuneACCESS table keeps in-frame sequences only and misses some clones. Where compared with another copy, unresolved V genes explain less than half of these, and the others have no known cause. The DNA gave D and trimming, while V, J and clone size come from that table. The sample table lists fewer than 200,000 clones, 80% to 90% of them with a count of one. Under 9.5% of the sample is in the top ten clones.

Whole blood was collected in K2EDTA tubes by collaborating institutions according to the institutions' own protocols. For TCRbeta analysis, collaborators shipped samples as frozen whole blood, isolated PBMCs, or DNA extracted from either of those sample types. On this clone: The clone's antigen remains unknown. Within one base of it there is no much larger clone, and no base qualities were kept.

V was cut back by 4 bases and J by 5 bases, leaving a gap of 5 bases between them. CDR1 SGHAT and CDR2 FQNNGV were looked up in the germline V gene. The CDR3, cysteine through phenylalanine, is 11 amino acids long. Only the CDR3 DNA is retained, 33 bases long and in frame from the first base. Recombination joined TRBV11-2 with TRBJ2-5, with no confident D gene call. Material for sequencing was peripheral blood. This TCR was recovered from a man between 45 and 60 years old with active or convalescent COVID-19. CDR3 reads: CASSSLETQYF. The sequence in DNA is TGTGCCAGCAGCTCCCTTGAGACCCAGTACTTC.